This T cell receptor beta chain was captured in a study of T cells after posttransplantation cyclophosphamide. Germline lookup yields CDR1 MDHEN and CDR2 SYDVKM. CDR3 length: 16 amino acids. Trimming removed 1 base at V and 4 bases at J, with 14 bases between. Notes on the study in general: Later blood repertoires were often dominated by clones from the donor CD8+ memory compartment.

The data were produced by immunoSEQ multiplex PCR, yet TCRdb's version contains in-frame clones alone and is incomplete. The data hold about 31,000 clones, with 90% to 95% observed a single time. Cells defined as naive were viable CD3+CD4+ or CD3+CD8+ and CCR7+CD45RA+CD45RO-CD95-CD27+CD28+. This clone was counted a single time. Its antigen is unknown. The sequence was obtained from a woman aged 55-70 years in good health, CMV-negative, and a related stem cell transplant donor. The sequenced sample was naive CD4+ T cells sorted from PBMCs. The chain employs TRBV28 and TRBJ2-1; D might be TRBD2 (5 bases). The DNA for the CDR3 is TGTGCCAGCAGTTTATACGGGGAGCCCTATTACAATGAGCAGTTCTTC. It encodes CASSLYGEPYYNEQFF.